This T cell receptor (beta chain) was obtained from a study of breast tumors, draining lymph nodes, adjacent tissues. V dropped 5 bases and J dropped 8 bases, with 14 bases sitting between them. The germline CDR1 and CDR2 sequences are SGHKS and YYEKEE (reference sequence). The CDR3 runs to 14 residues. TCRdb redid the calling of the multiplex PCR reads with MiXCR, one entry per CDR3 protein. Altogether approximately 37,000 distinct CDR3 sequences are present, roughly 36% being singletons, with the ten largest covering 11%. This clonotype was counted many times. The sequencing input was breast tumor tissue. This sequence was found in a female donor with breast cancer. Some clones in this sample may be carry-over from other donors' samples. The rearrangement uses TRBV5-5 and TRBJ1-6, with D possibly TRBD1 on 5 matching bases. The CDR3 nucleotides are TGTGCCAGCAGACCCCAGGGTGATTATTCACCCCTCCACTTT. Residues: CASRPQGDYSPLHF.